One and the same sample provided the 3 T cell receptor beta chains below, sequenced in a study of vaccination effects on CD4 cells after COVID-19. No antigen is known for these receptors. Ahead of sequencing, the ViraFEST assay grew antigen-specific CD4+ T cells using viral peptide pools. Subsequent to approximately 9 days of culture, CD4+ T cells were isolated. Repertoires were generated with immunoSEQ multiplex PCR, while TCRdb's copy carries only in-frame clones and drops some. The sample contains tens of thousands of clones, about four fifths of which appear only once. The sample consisted of CD4+ T cells from PBMCs cultured with HCoV-229E spike peptides, taken before COVID-19 vaccination. The receptor source for this set is a human donor who received a COVID-19 vaccine.

The genes are TRBV3-1 (or the pseudogene TRBV3-2) and TRBJ1-4; 10 bases line up with TRBD1. Germline V gene sequence: CDR1 LGHDT, CDR2 YNNKEL (reference sequence). V trimming: 8 bases; J trimming: 6 bases; junction bases outside the gene matches: 3. This CDR3 region has 13 residues. CDR3 DNA: TGTGCCAGCGGGGACAGGGGATATGAAAAACTGTTTTTT. Amino acids: CASGDRGYEKLFF.

The chain links TRBV11-1 to TRBJ1-1, with D possibly matching TRBD1 (6 bases). CDR1 is SGHAT and CDR2 is FQDESV in the germline V gene (reference sequence). The CDR3 spans 13 residues. Trimming removed 8 bases from V and 1 base from J, with 11 bases in between. Here the CDR3 reads CASAGHSNTEAFF. In nucleotides, the CDR3 is TGTGCCAGCGCGGGACACTCGAACACTGAAGCTTTCTTT.

This chain joins TRBV3-1 (or the pseudogene TRBV3-2) and TRBJ2-7; D possibly corresponds to TRBD1 (5 bases). CDR1 and CDR2 from the germline V gene are LGHDT and YNNKEL (reference sequence). Trimming left V 1 base short and J 2 bases short, with 9 bases between. This CDR3 has 14 amino acids. CDR3 residues: CASSQGAGTYEQYV. In DNA, the CDR3 is TGTGCCAGCAGCCAAGGGGCAGGGACCTACGAGCAGTACGTC.